The 11 T cell receptor beta chains listed next were all sequenced from one sample in a study of shared clonotypes between healthy human individuals. Naive CD8 cells comprised CD45RO-negative, CCR7-positively selected cells, excluding terminally differentiated effector memory CD45RA+ cells. The data were produced by immunoSEQ multiplex PCR, yet TCRdb's version contains in-frame clones alone and is incomplete. The data hold some 2,100,000 clones, with roughly 91% observed a single time. The sequenced sample was naive CD8+ T cells from PBMCs. These receptor sequences come from a man in his late teens or twenties in good health. Some clones in this sample may be carry-over from other donors' samples.

For this clone: Additional DNA sequences in this sample encode the identical CDR3. This chain links TRBV5-4 with TRBJ1-1; no firm D call. The CDR3 loop spans 13 amino acids. V was shortened by 2 bases and J by 0 bases, with 5 bases between the two germline ends. Germline V lookup: CDR1 SGHNT, CDR2 YYREEE (reference sequence). The CDR3 DNA follows: TGTGCCAGCAGCTTTGGGTTGAACACTGAAGCTTTCTTT. It yields the protein CASSFGLNTEAFF.

This clone was detected once. The V and J genes are TRBV11-2 and TRBJ2-7, with D possibly being TRBD1 (7 bases). This CDR3 comprises 15 residues. Per the germline V gene, CDR1 is SGHAT and CDR2 is FQNNGV. The V end lost 0 bases, the J end lost 2 bases, and 11 bases lay between the germline ends. Here the CDR3 reads CASSLERDSPYEQYF. The CDR3 nucleotides read TGTGCCAGCAGCTTAGAGCGGGACAGTCCCTACGAGCAGTACTTC.

CDR3 DNA sequence: TGTGCCAGCAGTCACTTCGGAACTAGCAATGAGCAGTTCTTC. Amino acid sequence: CASSHFGTSNEQFF. The rearrangement uses TRBV6-5 and TRBJ2-1, with D perhaps TRBD2 (5 bases). V was clipped by 5 bases and J by 6 bases, with 14 bases between them. Germline values: CDR1 MNHEY, CDR2 SVGAGI. The CDR3 runs 14 residues.

Of note for this clone: At the DNA level, this CDR3 is encoded by other sequences in the same sample as well. The CDR3 spells CASSLVGYEQYF. CDR3 DNA: TGTGCCAGCAGCTTAGTGGGCTACGAGCAGTACTTC. The gene calls are TRBV7-9 and TRBJ2-7; D gene uncertain. This CDR3 has 12 residues. Germline loops: CDR1 SEHNR, CDR2 FQNEAQ (reference sequence). With 1 base removed from V and 3 bases from J, the gap between germline ends came to 4 bases.

The V call is TRBV12-5, the J call TRBJ2-1; D is unclear. Per the germline V gene, CDR1 is LGHNT and CDR2 is FRNRAP. With 5 bases removed from V and 7 bases from J, the gap between germline ends came to 9 bases. The CDR3 loop spans 12 amino acids. CDR3 bases: TGTGCTAGTGGTCTGGGCCGGAATGAGCAGTTCTTC. Its translation is CASGLGRNEQFF.

The J gene is TRBJ2-1, the V gene TRBV9; 8 bases are a match to TRBD1. The J segment lost 9 bases and the V segment lost 4 bases, leaving 15 bases of the junction unmatched. Germline V gene lookup returns CDR1 SGDLS and CDR2 YYNGEE. This CDR3 has 16 residues. CDR3 residues: CASSKTGDPIRGEQFF. DNA of the CDR3: TGTGCCAGCAGCAAGACAGGGGACCCAATCCGAGGTGAGCAGTTCTTC.

The V call is TRBV28, the J call TRBJ1-1; D is undetermined. V was cut by 5 bases and J by 2 bases, with 12 bases left in between. The CDR3 is 14 amino acids. Germline V gene lookup returns CDR1 MDHEN and CDR2 SYDVKM. CDR3 nucleotides: TGTGCCAGCAGTCTGCGACTGTTCAACACTGAAGCTTTCTTT. This translates into CASSLRLFNTEAFF.

The DNA of the CDR3 is TGTGCCAGCAGCGTCGACTCTCCGTTATTCCCGAGCACAGATACGCAGTATTTT. Its protein is CASSVDSPLFPSTDTQYF. The chain carries TRBV9 and TRBJ2-3; D not resolved. CDR1 and CDR2 from the germline V gene are SGDLS and YYNGEE. V dropped 2 bases and J dropped 0 bases, with 19 bases sitting between them. CDR3 length equals 18 residues. Supplemented by reference TRBV9 and TRBJ2-3, the full variable domain reads DSGVTQTPKHLITATGQRVTLRCSPRSGDLSVYWYQQSLDQGLQFLIQYYNGEERAKGNILERFSAQQFPDLHSELNLSSLELGDSALYFCASSVDSPLFPSTDTQYFGPGTRLTVL.

The chain links TRBV4-2 to TRBJ2-7; 9 nucleotides line up with TRBD1. The CDR3 length is 14 residues. Unmatched junction bases numbered 5, after V lost 6 bases and J lost 2 bases. CDR1 is LGHNA and CDR2 is YNFKEQ in the germline V gene. The CDR3 here is CASRRTGATYEQYF. For the CDR3, the DNA is TGTGCCAGCAGAAGGACAGGGGCAACCTACGAGCAGTACTTC.

J is TRBJ1-2 and V is TRBV5-1; D is uncertain. The CDR3 has 15 residues. Germline V gene sequence: CDR1 SGHRS, CDR2 YFSETQ. Between the trimmed V and J ends, which lost 0 bases and 0 bases, there was a span of 9 bases. CDR3 loop: CASSLGAQANYGYTF. DNA for the CDR3: TGCGCCAGCAGCTTGGGGGCGCAAGCTAACTATGGCTACACCTTC. Full variable domain (outside the CDR3, taken from reference TRBV5-1 and TRBJ1-2): KAGVTQTPRYLIKTRGQQVTLSCSPISGHRSVSWYQQTPGQGLQFLFEYFSETQRNKGNFPGRFSGRQFSNSRSEMNVSTLELGDSALYLCASSLGAQANYGYTFGSGTRLTVV.

The chain is built from TRBV28 and TRBJ2-7, with D uncertain. Trimming removed 4 bases from V and 6 bases from J, with 10 bases in between. CDR3 length equals 12 residues. Germline values: CDR1 MDHEN, CDR2 SYDVKM. For the CDR3, the DNA is TGTGCCAGCAGTTCCCCCGGGCGCGAGCAGTACTTC. Translation: CASSSPGREQYF. Full variable domain (outside the CDR3, taken from reference TRBV28 and TRBJ2-7): DVKVTQSSRYLVKRTGEKVFLECVQDMDHENMFWYRQDPGLGLRLIYFSYDVKMKEKGDIPEGYSVSREKKERFSLILESASTNQTSMYLCASSSPGREQYFGPGTRLTVT.